This TCR beta chain was observed in a study of blood T cells in healthy people across ages. The V gene's germline CDR1 is DFQATT and CDR2 SNEGSKA (reference sequence). The CDR3 runs 15 residues. Together with a sample-barcoded 5' primer, a J-beta primer mix was included in a second PCR lasting about 7 to 11 cycles. TCRdb re-called the 5' RACE reads with MiXCR, one entry per CDR3 protein. Among 600,000 or so distinct CDR3 sequences, roughly 31% were seen once, and the ten largest hold 15% to 17%. Researchers report isolating at least 6.5 million PBMCs per sample. The chain carries TRBV20-1 and TRBJ2-5; 7 nucleotides align to TRBD2. The end of the DNA fits TRBJ2-7 better, so the J call may be wrong. The specimen sequenced was blood. The sequence was collected from a woman older than 75 in good health. The CDR3 sequence is CSARGITGGGYEQYF. The CDR3 bases are TGCAGTGCTAGGGGTATTACGGGAGGCGGGTACGAGCAGTACTTC.